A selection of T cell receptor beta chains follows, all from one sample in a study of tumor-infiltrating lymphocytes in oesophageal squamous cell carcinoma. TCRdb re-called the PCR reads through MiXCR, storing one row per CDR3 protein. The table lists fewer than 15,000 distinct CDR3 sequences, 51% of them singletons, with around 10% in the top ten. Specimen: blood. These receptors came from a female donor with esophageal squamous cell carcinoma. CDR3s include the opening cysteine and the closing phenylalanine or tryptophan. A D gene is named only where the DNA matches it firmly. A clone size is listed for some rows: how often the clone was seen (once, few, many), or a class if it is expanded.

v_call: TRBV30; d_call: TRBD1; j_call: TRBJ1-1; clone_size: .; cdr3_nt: TGTGCCGGGGAACCGGGACAGGGGAACACTGAAGCTTTCTTT; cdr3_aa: CAGEPGQGNTEAFF
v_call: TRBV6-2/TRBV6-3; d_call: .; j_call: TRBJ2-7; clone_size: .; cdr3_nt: TGTGCCAGCAGCCTAGCGTATTCCTACGAGCAGTACTTC; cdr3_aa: CASSLAYSYEQYF
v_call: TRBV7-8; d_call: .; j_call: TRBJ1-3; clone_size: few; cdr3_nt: TGTGCCAGCAGCTCCCGTCCCACACAGGACTCTGGAAACACCATATATTTT; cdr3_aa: CASSSRPTQDSGNTIYF
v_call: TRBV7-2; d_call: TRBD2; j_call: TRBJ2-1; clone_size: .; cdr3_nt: TGTGCCACCAATAGCGGGTGGCCCTACAATGAGCAGTTCTTC; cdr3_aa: CATNSGWPYNEQFF
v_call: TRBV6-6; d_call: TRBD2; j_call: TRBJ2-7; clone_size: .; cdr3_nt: TGTGCCAGCAGCCAAAGCGGGACGCCTGCCTACGAGCAGTACTTC; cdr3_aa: CASSQSGTPAYEQYF
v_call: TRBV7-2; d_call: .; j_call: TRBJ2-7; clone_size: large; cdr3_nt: TGTGCCAGCAGCTTAGCGAGGTCCACCTACGAGCAGTACTTC; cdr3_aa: CASSLARSTYEQYF
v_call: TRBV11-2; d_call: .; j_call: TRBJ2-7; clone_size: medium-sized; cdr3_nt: TGTGCCAGCAGACGAGGGGTTTTCCTCTCCTACGAGCAGTACTTC; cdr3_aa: CASRRGVFLSYEQYF
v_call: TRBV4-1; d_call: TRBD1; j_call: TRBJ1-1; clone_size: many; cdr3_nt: TGCGCCAGCAGCCAAGGACAGGGAAACACTGAAGCTTTCTTT; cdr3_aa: CASSQGQGNTEAFF
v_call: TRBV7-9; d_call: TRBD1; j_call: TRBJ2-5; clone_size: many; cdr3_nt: TGTGCCACACGGGACAGTCTACAAGAGACCCAGTACTTC; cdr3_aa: CATRDSLQETQYF
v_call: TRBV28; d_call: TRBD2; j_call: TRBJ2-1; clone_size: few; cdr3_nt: TGTGCCAGCAACCCGGCTAGCGGGAGGACCTACGAGCAGTTCTTC; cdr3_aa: CASNPASGRTYEQFF
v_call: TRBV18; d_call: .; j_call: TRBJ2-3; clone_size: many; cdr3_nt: TGTGCCAGCTCACCATGGGGGGCAAGCACAGATACGCAGTATTTT; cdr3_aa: CASSPWGASTDTQYF
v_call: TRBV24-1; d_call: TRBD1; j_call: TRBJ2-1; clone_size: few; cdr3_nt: TGTGCCACCAGTGATGGGACAGCCTACAATGAGCAGTTCTTC; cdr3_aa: CATSDGTAYNEQFF
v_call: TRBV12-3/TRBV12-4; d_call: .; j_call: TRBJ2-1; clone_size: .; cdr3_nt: TGTGCCAGCATCCAGGAGGGAGGATCGAATGAGCAGTTCTTC; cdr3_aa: CASIQEGGSNEQFF
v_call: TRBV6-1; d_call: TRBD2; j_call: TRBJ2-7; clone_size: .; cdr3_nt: TGTGCCAGCAGGGAAAGCGGGGCAAGCTCCTACAATGAGCAGTACTTC; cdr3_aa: CASRESGASSYNEQYF
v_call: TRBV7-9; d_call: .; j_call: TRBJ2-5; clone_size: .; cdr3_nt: TGTGCCAGCAGCTTATGGCCAGGGGGGGACCAAGAGACCCAGTACTTC; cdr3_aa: CASSLWPGGDQETQYF
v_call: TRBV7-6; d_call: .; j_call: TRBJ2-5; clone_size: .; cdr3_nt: TGTGCCAGCAGCTTAGGATCGGCCAGAGAGACCCAGTACTTC; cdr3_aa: CASSLGSARETQYF
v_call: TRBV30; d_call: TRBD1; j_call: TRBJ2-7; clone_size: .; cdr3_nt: TGTGCCTGGAAGGGACAGGGCGATTCACCCCTCCACTTC; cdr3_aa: CAWKGQGDSPLHF
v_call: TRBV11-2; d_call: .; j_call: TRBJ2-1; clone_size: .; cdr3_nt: TGTGCCAGCAGCTTAGATGACGGAACCGAGTTTGAGCAGTTCTTC; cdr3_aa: CASSLDDGTEFEQFF
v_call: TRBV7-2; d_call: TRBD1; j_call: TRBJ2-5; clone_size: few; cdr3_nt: TGTGCCAGCAGCTTAGCGACAGGGTTCCAAGAGACCCAGTACTTC; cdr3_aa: CASSLATGFQETQYF
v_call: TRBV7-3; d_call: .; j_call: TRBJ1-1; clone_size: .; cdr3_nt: TGTGCCACACACAAGGGGGAGAACACTGAAGCTTTCTTT; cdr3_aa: CATHKGENTEAFF
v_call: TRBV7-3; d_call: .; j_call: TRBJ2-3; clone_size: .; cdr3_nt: TGTGCCAGCAGCTTAGGTCCGTTCTTC; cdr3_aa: CASSLGPFF
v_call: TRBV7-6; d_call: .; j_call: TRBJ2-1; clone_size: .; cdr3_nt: TGTGCCAGCAGCTTAGGTATGAATGAGCAGTTCTTC; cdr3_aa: CASSLGMNEQFF
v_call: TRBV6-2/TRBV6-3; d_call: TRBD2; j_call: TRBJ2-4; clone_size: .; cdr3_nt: TGTGCCAGCAGCCCCGGGAGAGCGGGAGTTTCGGAGACCCAGTACTTT; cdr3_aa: CASSPGRAGVSETQYF
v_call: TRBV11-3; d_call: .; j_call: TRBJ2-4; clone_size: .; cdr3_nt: TGTGCCAGCAGCCCACCCTACAGGGCTGAAATTGAAGCTTTCTTC; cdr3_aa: CASSPPYRAEIEAFF
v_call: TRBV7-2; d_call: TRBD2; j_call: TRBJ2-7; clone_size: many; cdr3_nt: TGTGCCAGCAGCTTAAACCCTAGCGGGAGTTACGAGCAGTACTTC; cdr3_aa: CASSLNPSGSYEQYF
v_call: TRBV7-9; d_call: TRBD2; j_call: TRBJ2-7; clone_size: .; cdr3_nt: TGTGCCAGCAGCTTTCGACTAGCGGTTTACGAGCAGTACTTC; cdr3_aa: CASSFRLAVYEQYF
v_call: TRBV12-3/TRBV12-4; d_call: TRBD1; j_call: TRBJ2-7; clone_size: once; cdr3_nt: TGTGCCAGCAGTCTACGACAGGGGACAGGCACAGATACGCAGTACTTC; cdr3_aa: CASSLRQGTGTDTQYF
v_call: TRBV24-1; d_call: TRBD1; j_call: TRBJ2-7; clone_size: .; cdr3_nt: TGTGCCGCCTGCCGGGACAGGGTCCACGAGCAGTACTTT; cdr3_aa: CAACRDRVHEQYF
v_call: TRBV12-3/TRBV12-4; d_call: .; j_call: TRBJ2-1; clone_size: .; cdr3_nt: TGTGCCAGCAGACGGACTACATACAATGAGCAGTTCTTC; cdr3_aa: CASRRTTYNEQFF
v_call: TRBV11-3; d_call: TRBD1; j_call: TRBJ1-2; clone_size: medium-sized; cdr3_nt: TGTGCCAGCAGCTCGAGACAGGGGGTAGGGAGCTACACCTTC; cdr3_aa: CASSSRQGVGSYTF
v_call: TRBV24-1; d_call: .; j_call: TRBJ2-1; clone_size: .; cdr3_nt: TGTGCCACCAGTGAGCGGGCCCCCATGGGTGAGCAGTTCTTC; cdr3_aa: CATSERAPMGEQFF
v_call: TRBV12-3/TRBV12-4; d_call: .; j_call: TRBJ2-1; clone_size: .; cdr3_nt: TGTGCCAGCAGTTTTTGGACCTTTAATGAGCAGTTCTTC; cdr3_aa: CASSFWTFNEQFF
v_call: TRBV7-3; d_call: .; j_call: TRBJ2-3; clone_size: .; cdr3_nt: TGTGCCAGCAGCTTAACTGGAGCCAGTGTGGATACGCAGTATTTT; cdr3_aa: CASSLTGASVDTQYF
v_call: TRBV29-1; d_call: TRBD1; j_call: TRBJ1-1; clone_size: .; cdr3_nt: TGCAGCGTTGTAATGCCGGGACAGGGATGGACTGAAGCTTTCTTT; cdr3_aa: CSVVMPGQGWTEAFF
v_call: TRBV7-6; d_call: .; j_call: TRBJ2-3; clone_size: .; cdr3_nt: TGTGCCAGCAGCCCTCTTGACGGCGGTTATACGCAGTATTTT; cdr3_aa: CASSPLDGGYTQYF
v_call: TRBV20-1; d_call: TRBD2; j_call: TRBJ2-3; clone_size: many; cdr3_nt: TGCAGTGCTAGAGTCGGGGGGGACACAGATACGCAGTATTTT; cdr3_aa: CSARVGGDTDTQYF
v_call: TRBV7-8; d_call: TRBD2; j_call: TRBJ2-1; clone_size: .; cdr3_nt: TGTGCCAGCAGCTTTGTGGCCGGGACTAGCGGGAGCTATGAGCAGTTCTTC; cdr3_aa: CASSFVAGTSGSYEQFF
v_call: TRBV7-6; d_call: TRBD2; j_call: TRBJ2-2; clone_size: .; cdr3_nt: TGTGCTAGCAGCGAACGGGGGGGTGCCGGGGAGCTGTTTTTT; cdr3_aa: CASSERGGAGELFF
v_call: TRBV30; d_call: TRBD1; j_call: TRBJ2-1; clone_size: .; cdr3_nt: TGTGCCTGGAGCCGCACTGGACAGGGGGCTTATGAGCAGTTCTTC; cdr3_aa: CAWSRTGQGAYEQFF
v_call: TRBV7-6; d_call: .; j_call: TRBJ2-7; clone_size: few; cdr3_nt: TGTGCCAGCAGCTTAAATGTGGCCTACGAGCAGTACTTC; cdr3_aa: CASSLNVAYEQYF
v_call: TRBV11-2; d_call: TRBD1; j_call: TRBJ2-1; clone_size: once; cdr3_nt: TGTGCCAGCAGCGGTCGATTAGGGGGCGGTGAGAAGTTCTTC; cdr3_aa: CASSGRLGGGEKFF
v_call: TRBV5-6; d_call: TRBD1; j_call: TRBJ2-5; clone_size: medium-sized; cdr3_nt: TGTGCCAGCAGCTTGGTGGCAGGGGGCGGAGAGACCCAGTACTTC; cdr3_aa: CASSLVAGGGETQYF
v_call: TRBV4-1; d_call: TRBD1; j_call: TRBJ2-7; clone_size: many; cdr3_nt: TGCGCCAGCGCCCCGGGACAGGGGGCGTACGAGCAGTACTTC; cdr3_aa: CASAPGQGAYEQYF
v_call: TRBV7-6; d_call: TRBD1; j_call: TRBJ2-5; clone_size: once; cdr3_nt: TGTGCCAGCAGCTGGACAGGGGGCCTTTCACCCCTCCACTTC; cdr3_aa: CASSWTGGLSPLHF
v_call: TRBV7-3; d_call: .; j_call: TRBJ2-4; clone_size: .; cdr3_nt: TGTGCCAGCAGCTCCCAACCGGGACTAAACATTCAGTACTTC; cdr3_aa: CASSSQPGLNIQYF
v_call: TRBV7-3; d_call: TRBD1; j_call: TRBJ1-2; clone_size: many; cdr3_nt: TGTGCCAGCAGCTCGACCGGGACAGGGTACAATGGCTACACCTTC; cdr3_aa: CASSSTGTGYNGYTF
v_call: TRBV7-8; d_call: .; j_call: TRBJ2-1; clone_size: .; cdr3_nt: TGTGCCAGCAGCTATTTGGAGGGATGGGTCGGGGAGCAGTTCTTC; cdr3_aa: CASSYLEGWVGEQFF
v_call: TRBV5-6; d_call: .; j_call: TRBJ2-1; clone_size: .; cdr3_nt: TGTGCCAGCAGCCCTTGGACGGAAAGGGACAATGAGCAGTTCTTC; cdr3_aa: CASSPWTERDNEQFF
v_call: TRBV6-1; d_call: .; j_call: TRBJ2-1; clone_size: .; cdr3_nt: TGTGCCAGCAGTGAATACGGGGGCGCCAACAATGAGCAGTTCTTC; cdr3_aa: CASSEYGGANNEQFF
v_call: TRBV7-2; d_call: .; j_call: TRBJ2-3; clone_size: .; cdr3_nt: TGTGCCAGCAGCTTAGTAAGGGGTAGCACAGATACGCAGTATTTT; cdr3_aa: CASSLVRGSTDTQYF
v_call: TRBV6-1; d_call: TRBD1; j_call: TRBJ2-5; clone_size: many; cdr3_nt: TGTGCCAGCAGCCACCCGGACAGGGGGAAGACCCAGTACTTC; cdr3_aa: CASSHPDRGKTQYF
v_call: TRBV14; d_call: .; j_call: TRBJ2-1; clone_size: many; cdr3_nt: TGTGCCAGCAGCCAAGGGGTCCGGGGTCTTAATGAGCAGTTCTTC; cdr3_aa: CASSQGVRGLNEQFF
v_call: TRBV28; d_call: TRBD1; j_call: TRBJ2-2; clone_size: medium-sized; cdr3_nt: TGTGCCAGCAGACAGGGGAGCAGAACCGGGGAGCTGTTTTTT; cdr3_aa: CASRQGSRTGELFF
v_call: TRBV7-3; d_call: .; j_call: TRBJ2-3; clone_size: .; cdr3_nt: TGTGCCAGCAGCTTAACTAGCGACACCACAGATACGCAGTATTTT; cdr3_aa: CASSLTSDTTDTQYF
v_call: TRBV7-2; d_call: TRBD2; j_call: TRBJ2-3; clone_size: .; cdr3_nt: TGTGCCAGCAGCAGTGGCGGGGGAGCCCCCCACACGCAGTATTTT; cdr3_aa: CASSSGGGAPHTQYF
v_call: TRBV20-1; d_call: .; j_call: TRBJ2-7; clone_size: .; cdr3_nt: TGCAGTGCTACCGGGACGATTCAGGACGAGCAGTACTTC; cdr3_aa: CSATGTIQDEQYF
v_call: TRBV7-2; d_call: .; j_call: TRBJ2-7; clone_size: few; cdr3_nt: TGTGCCAGCAGCTTAGGGACAGAGTACGAGCAGTACTTC; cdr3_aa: CASSLGTEYEQYF
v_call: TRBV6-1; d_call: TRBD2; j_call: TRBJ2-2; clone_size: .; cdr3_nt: TGTGCCAGCACCCCTAGGGCGGGAGGTACCGGGGAGCTGTTTTTT; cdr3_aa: CASTPRAGGTGELFF